Below are 7 T cell receptor beta chains sequenced from a single sample in a study of cytomegalovirus exposure and HLA in healthy donors. 13 Jbeta primers and 60 Vbeta primers were used for the PCR. TCRdb keeps only in-frame clones here, not all; method: immunoSEQ multiplex PCR. The sample records around 200,000 clones, about three quarters being singletons. The sample comprised PBMCs. The receptors come from a woman aged 60-70 years in good health and CMV-seropositive.

The chain employs TRBV5-1 and TRBJ2-1, with 7 positions matching TRBD2. J lost 8 bases, V lost 4 bases, and 9 bases had no gene match. Germline V gene data show CDR1 as SGHRS and CDR2 as YFSETQ. CDR3 size: 14 residues. The CDR3 DNA follows: TGCGCCAGCAGCGACGCTGGCGGGAGCTATGAGCAGTTCTTC. Residues: CASSDAGGSYEQFF.

J is TRBJ1-1 and V is TRBV27; 9 bases are shared with TRBD1. This CDR3 is built from 15 residues. The V and J ends lost 3 bases and 8 bases, in that order; junction bases with no gene match: 10. Germline V gives CDR1 MNHEY, CDR2 SMNVEV (reference sequence). The DNA of the CDR3 is TGTGCCAGCAGTTTTGTCCCGGGACAGGGTAGGGAAGCTTTCTTT. This gives the protein CASSFVPGQGREAFF.

The genes are TRBV10-2 and TRBJ1-6; D may be TRBD1 (5 bases). The CDR3 has 13 amino acids. Deletions cut 11 bases from V and 7 bases from J, with 15 bases between. The germline V gene has CDR1 WSHSY and CDR2 SAAADI. The DNA of the CDR3 is TGCGCCGCGACGGCCAGGGTGAATTCACCCCTCCACTTT. It codes for CAATARVNSPLHF.

This clone was observed a handful of times. The chain joins TRBV27 to TRBJ2-3, with D possibly matching TRBD2 (6 bases). Trimming took 6 bases from V and 12 from J, leaving 19 bases between them. The CDR3 contains 13 residues. Germline values: CDR1 MNHEY, CDR2 SMNVEV (reference sequence). CDR3 sequence (DNA): TGTGCCAGCAGACAGGAGGGTTGGAAGGGACAGTATTTT. Its protein is CASRQEGWKGQYF.

This clone came up a few times. The rearrangement joins TRBV6-1 to TRBJ2-5; possibly TRBD1 for D (6 bases). Germline V CDR1 and CDR2: MNHNS, SASEGT. There are 14 residues in the CDR3. The V gene lost 7 bases and the J gene lost 2 bases, with 14 bases spanning the gap. The CDR3, as DNA: TGTGCCAGCATCCCCTGGGGGCTACAAGAGACCCAGTACTTC. Translated, it gives CASIPWGLQETQYF.

The gene calls are TRBV5-1 and TRBJ1-1; the D gene is possibly TRBD1 (6 bases). This CDR3 comprises 15 residues. From germline, CDR1 is SGHRS and CDR2 YFSETQ. V lost 0 bases and J lost 5, with 14 bases in between. This CDR3 reads CASSLAEGVGTEAFF. The CDR3 nucleotides read TGCGCCAGCAGCTTGGCCGAGGGGGTAGGGACTGAAGCTTTCTTT.

The V call is TRBV10-1, the J call TRBJ1-3, with TRBD1 as a possible D gene (6 bases). Germline V gene data show CDR1 as WNHNN and CDR2 as SYGVQD (reference sequence). With 10 bases removed from V and 2 bases from J, the gap between germline ends came to 12 bases. The CDR3 totals 13 residues. The CDR3 sequence is CATSDRAGNTIYF. The CDR3 DNA follows: TGCGCCACCTCGGACAGAGCTGGAAACACCATATATTTT.